This is a list of T cell receptor beta chains from one sample in a study of blood T cell repertoires in COVID-19. The protocol was immunoSEQ multiplex PCR, while the TCRdb copy is restricted to in-frame clones and leaves out a portion. The sample shows tens of thousands of clones, 88% of them seen only once. Sequenced input: peripheral blood. These receptors all come from a woman in her 40s with acute or convalescent COVID-19. Each CDR3 is given with its conserved first and last residue.

V gene | CDR3 length | CDR3 protein
TRBV5-1 | 16 | CASTGTGGVVDTEAFF
TRBV27 | 15 | CASSSGREWADTQYF
TRBV25-1 | 18 | CASSEGRGGSSYNSPLHF
TRBV28 | 17 | CASRPDTDYSGANVLTF
TRBV4-2 | 14 | CASSQLPQGYGYTF
TRBV27 | 16 | CASSPYGGRETDTQYF
TRBV7-2 | 15 | CASSSQVGTSYGYTF
TRBV28 | 15 | CASSRSPTGRETQYF
TRBV19 | 14 | CASSIEKSNQPQHF
TRBV12-3/TRBV12-4 | 12 | CASSFGKQPQHF
TRBV2 | 16 | CASSEEDSGQNYGYTF
TRBV4-1 | 14 | CASARRREGSEAFF
TRBV19 | 16 | CASSPPRGQGSETQYF
TRBV5-4 | 15 | CASSLGGQDNYGYTF
TRBV19 | 15 | CASSYTGTELNEQFF
TRBV7-2 | 15 | CASSLTGQENSPLHF
TRBV6-1 | 16 | CASSEDLAAGYQPQHF
TRBV5-1 | 15 | CASSLVRTNTGELFF
TRBV21-1 | 15 | CASSKVRARVHEQFF
TRBV4-3 | 15 | CASSQERGTGNEQFF
TRBV12-5 | 15 | CASGTNRGLREGYTF
TRBV12-5 | 13 | CASGSYFNQPQHF
TRBV7-6 | 15 | CASSLVEGGNQPQHF
TRBV5-6 | 12 | CASSRGGNTIYF
TRBV10-3 | 14 | CAISDPGGNEKLFF
TRBV7-3 | 15 | CASSQGGAPGSPLHF
TRBV28 | 16 | CASSFSGIGPRETQYF
TRBV5-1 | 14 | CASSFGHMNTEAFF
TRBV5-1 | 14 | CASSQGQTHTEAFF
TRBV5-1 | 16 | CASSPLAGGGTGELFF
TRBV5-1 | 17 | CASSLGRDRGPNQPQHF
TRBV5-5 | 14 | CASSFMFLEETQYF
TRBV4-3 | 16 | CASSQDLQAYNSPLHF
TRBV9 | 15 | CASSVQGDGNSPLHF
TRBV5-1 | 17 | CASSPPIRLGNTGELFF
TRBV7-3 | 15 | CASSLTSGRAGEQFF
TRBV28 | 13 | CATTRPGSYEQYF
TRBV27 | 14 | CARSSSVWNTEAFF
TRBV13 | 16 | CASSLRFEELGEKLFF
TRBV6-5 | 14 | CASSLLAGRETQYF
TRBV28 | 15 | CASSRFRNSQETQYF
TRBV7-2 | 16 | CASSLFWSESTGELFF